Each of the 2 T cell receptor beta chains below was sequenced from the same sample in a study of shared clonotypes between healthy human individuals. Profiled with immunoSEQ multiplex PCR; TCRdb holds only in-frame clones, not every one. This table holds about 2.4 million clones, 80% to 95% found once. The sample was naive CD4+ T cells from PBMCs. Subset: CD45RA+ positively selected. All receptors come from a man younger than 30 in good health. Some clones in this sample may be carry-over from other donors' samples.

V is TRBV5-8 and J is TRBJ1-1; possible D gene TRBD1, 6 bases. The germline gives CDR1 SGHTS, CDR2 YDEGEE. Trimming pared 5 bases from V and 2 bases from J, leaving 16 bases between. This CDR3 contains 15 residues. CDR3 in amino acids: CASSRGTIRNTEAFF. DNA for the CDR3: TGTGCCAGCAGTCGAGGGACAATTAGAAACACTGAAGCTTTCTTT.

This chain links TRBV15 with TRBJ2-7; 9 nucleotides match TRBD1. The CDR3 extends over 16 amino acids. The ends lost 2 bases at V and 3 bases at J; junction bases unmatched: 8. The germline gives CDR1 LNHNV, CDR2 YYDKDF (reference sequence). Written as DNA, the CDR3 is TGTGCCACCAGCAGACTAATTGGGACAGGGAACTACGAGCAGTACTTC. This gives the protein CATSRLIGTGNYEQYF.